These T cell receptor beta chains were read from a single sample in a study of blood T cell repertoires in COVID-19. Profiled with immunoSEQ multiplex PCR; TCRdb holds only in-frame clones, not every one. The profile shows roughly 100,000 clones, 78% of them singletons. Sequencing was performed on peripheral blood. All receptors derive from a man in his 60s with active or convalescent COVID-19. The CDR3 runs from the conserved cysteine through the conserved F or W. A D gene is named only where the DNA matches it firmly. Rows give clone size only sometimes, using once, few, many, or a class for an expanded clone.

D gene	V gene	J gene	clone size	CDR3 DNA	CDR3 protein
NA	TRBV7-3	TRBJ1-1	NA	TGTGCCAGCAGCCTTTCGGAAGTCGAGGAGGTTTTCTTT	CASSLSEVEEVFF
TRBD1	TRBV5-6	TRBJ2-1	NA	TGTGCCAGCACGGACAGGGCCAATGAGCAGTTCTTC	CASTDRANEQFF
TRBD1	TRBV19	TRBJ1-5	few	TGTGCCAGTAGTGACAGGGGTGGCAATCAGCCCCAGCATTTT	CASSDRGGNQPQHF
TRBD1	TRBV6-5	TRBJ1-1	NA	TGTGCCAGCAGTTACTCGAGAGGGGGCGCTACTGAAGCTTTCTTT	CASSYSRGGATEAFF
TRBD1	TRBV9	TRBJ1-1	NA	TGTGCCAGCAGCACCGGACAGGGGGCGAGAACTGAAGCTTTCTTT	CASSTGQGARTEAFF
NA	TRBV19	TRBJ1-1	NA	TGTGCCAGTAAGTACAGTAGGAACACTGAAGCTTTCTTT	CASKYSRNTEAFF
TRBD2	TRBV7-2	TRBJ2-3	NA	TGTGCCAGCAGCTTAATTAATGGCGGGAGGGCAGATACGCAGTATTTT	CASSLINGGRADTQYF
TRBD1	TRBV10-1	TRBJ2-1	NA	TGCGCCAGCAGTGAGCCGACAGGGCTAGGATACAATGAGCAGTTCTTC	CASSEPTGLGYNEQFF
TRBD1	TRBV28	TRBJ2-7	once	TGTGCCAGCAGTTTATTACGCAGGGGGCGCGAGCAGTACTTC	CASSLLRRGREQYF
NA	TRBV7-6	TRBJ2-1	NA	TGTGCCAGCAGCTTAAACACAGGATTCGTCCAGCAGTTCTTC	CASSLNTGFVQQFF
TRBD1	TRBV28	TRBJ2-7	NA	TGTGCCAGCAGGACATCCGGGACAGGGGCTTCCGAGCAGTACTTC	CASRTSGTGASEQYF
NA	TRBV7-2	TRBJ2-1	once	TGTGCCAGCAGCTCAGGCCCCGGGAACTACAATGAGCAGTTCTTC	CASSSGPGNYNEQFF
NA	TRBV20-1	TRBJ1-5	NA	TGCAGTGCTAGTTCCCGGGACACCCTTCGGCCCCAGCATTTT	CSASSRDTLRPQHF
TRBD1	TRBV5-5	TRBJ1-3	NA	TGTGCCAGCAGTTCCACAGGGGGTTTCTCCGGAAACACCATATATTTT	CASSSTGGFSGNTIYF
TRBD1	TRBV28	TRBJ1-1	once	TGTGCCAGCAGCCTCCAGGGGGGCACTGAAGCTTTCTTT	CASSLQGGTEAFF
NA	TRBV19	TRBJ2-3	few	TGTGCCAGTGTTCCGGGAAAAACTAGCACAGATACGCAGTATTTT	CASVPGKTSTDTQYF
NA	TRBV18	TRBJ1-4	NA	TGTGCCAGCTCCCCCAGACAGGCTCCAACTAATGAAAAACTGTTTTTT	CASSPRQAPTNEKLFF
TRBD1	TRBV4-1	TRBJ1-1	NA	TGCGCCAGCAGCCAGCGACCTCAGGGGGTCACTGAAGCTTTCTTT	CASSQRPQGVTEAFF
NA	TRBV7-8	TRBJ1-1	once	TGTGCCAGCAGCTTTTTGGAGGAAGCTTTCTTT	CASSFLEEAFF
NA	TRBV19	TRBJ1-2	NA	TGTGCCAGTAGTATAGGCGGATCCCTTAACTATGGCTACACCTTC	CASSIGGSLNYGYTF
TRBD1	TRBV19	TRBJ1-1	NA	TGTGCCAGTAGTATAGATCTTGGTGGCCAGGGGGCGCACACCCGGGACACTGAAGCTTTCTTT	CASSIDLGGQGAHTRDTEAFF
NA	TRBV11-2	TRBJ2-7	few	TGTGCCAGCAGCCCGCTGAGGGGGAACGAGCAGTACTTC	CASSPLRGNEQYF
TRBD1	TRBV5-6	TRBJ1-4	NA	TGTGCCAGCAGCTTTTTGGACAGGGGGGCTGCAACTAATGAAAAACTGTTTTTT	CASSFLDRGAATNEKLFF
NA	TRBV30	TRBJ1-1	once	TGTGCCTGGGGGAAGGGACACCCAAACCGGCGAGCTTTCTTT	CAWGKGHPNRRAFF
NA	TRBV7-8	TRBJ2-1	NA	TGTGCCAGCAGTTTCGGGTCCAATGAGCAGTTCTTC	CASSFGSNEQFF
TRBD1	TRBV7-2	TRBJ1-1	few	TGTGCCAGCAGCTCCGAAGGGGGCCTCACTGAAGCTTTCTTT	CASSSEGGLTEAFF
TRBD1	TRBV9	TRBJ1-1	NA	TGTGCCAGCAGCGCAACAGGGGACACTGAAGCTTTCTTT	CASSATGDTEAFF
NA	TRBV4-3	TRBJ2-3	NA	TGCGCCAGCAGCCATCATCCCACAGATACGCAGTATTTT	CASSHHPTDTQYF
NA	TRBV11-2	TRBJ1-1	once	TGTGCCAGCACTTTAGCGCGTGGCGGAAAGATGAACACTGAAGCTTTCTTT	CASTLARGGKMNTEAFF
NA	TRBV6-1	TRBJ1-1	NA	TGTGCCAGCAGTGAAATATACACTGAAGCTTTCTTT	CASSEIYTEAFF
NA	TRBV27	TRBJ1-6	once	TGTGCCAGCAGTTTAGTGAGCTCCTATAATTCACCCCTCCACTTT	CASSLVSSYNSPLHF
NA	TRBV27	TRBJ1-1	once	TGTGCCAGCAGTTTGGGCAGGGCGGCGAACACTGAAGCTTTCTTT	CASSLGRAANTEAFF
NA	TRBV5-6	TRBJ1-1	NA	TGTGCCAGCAGCCCCCCGGCCAGGCAAACCGCCCACACTGAAGCTTTCTTT	CASSPPARQTAHTEAFF
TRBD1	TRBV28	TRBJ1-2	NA	TGTGCCAGCAGTTTAAGTACAGGGGGCTATGGCTACACCTTC	CASSLSTGGYGYTF
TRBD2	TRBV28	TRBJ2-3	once	TGTGCCAGCAGCCCGGCGGGAGGGCCCTCGACAGATACGCAGTATTTT	CASSPAGGPSTDTQYF
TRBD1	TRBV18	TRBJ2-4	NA	TGTGCCAGCTCACCATCGACAGGGGGTTTTGCCAAAAACATTCAGTACTTC	CASSPSTGGFAKNIQYF
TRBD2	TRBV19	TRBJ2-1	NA	TGTGCCAGTACTAAGACTAGCGTTTACAATGAGCAGTTCTTC	CASTKTSVYNEQFF
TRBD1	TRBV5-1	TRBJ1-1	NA	TGCGCCAGCAGCGGGGGGACAGCCTTGAACACTGAAGCTTTCTTT	CASSGGTALNTEAFF
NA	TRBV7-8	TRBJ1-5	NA	TGTGCCAGCAGTTCACAGGGAGTTAGCAATCAGCCCCAGCATTTT	CASSSQGVSNQPQHF
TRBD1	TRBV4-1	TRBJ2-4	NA	TGCGCCAGCAGCCAAGAAGTCCGTCGTCGACAGGGGTTGATAGCCAAAAACATTCAGTACTTC	CASSQEVRRRQGLIAKNIQYF
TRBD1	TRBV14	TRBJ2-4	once	TGTGCCAGCAGCCACATACAGGGGCGAGCCAAAAACATTCAGTACTTC	CASSHIQGRAKNIQYF
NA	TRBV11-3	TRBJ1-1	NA	TGTGCCAGCAGCCCGGGAGTGAACACTGAAGCTTTCTTT	CASSPGVNTEAFF
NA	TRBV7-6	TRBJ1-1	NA	TGTGCCAGCAGCGCGGACAGTAACACTGAAGCTTTCTTT	CASSADSNTEAFF
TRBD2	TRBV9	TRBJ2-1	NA	TGTGCCAGCAGCCCCATAGCGGGCCAACGGGATGAGCAGTTCTTC	CASSPIAGQRDEQFF
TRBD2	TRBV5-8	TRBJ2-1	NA	TGTGCCAGCAGCCTGGGGGGGGAGGAGCAGTTCTTC	CASSLGGEEQFF
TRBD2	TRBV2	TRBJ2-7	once	TGTGCCAGCAGTACCGGGACTAGCGGGAGGACCGCCTACGAGCAGTACTTC	CASSTGTSGRTAYEQYF
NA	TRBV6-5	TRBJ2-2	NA	TGTGCCAGCAAGGTCCCGGGGGCGAACACCGGGGAGCTGTTTTTT	CASKVPGANTGELFF
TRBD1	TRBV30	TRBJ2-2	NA	TGTGCCTGGAGCTGGGACAGGGGATCGAGCACCGGGGAGCTGTTTTTT	CAWSWDRGSSTGELFF
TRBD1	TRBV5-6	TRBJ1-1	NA	TGTGCCAGCAGCGTGAATACCAACAGGGGTCGGGACACTGAAGCTTTCTTT	CASSVNTNRGRDTEAFF
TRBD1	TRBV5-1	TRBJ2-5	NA	TGCGCCAGCCGAGAACCGGGACAGGGTGGAGAGACCCAGTACTTC	CASREPGQGGETQYF
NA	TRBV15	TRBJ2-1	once	TGTGCCACCAGCTCATACAATGAGCAGTTCTTC	CATSSYNEQFF
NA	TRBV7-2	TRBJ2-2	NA	TGTGCCAGCAGCTTATGGGCGGGGACGAACACCGGGGAGCTGTTTTTT	CASSLWAGTNTGELFF
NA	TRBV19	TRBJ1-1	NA	TGTGCCAGTAGTGCATGGGGGGGGGCTGAAGCTTTCTTT	CASSAWGGAEAFF
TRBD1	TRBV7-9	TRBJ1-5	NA	TGTGCCAGCAGCTCAACGCCTAAAGGACAGGGGAATCAGCCCCAGCATTTT	CASSSTPKGQGNQPQHF
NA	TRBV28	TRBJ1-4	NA	TGTGCCAGCACGAACGGGAGGCCAACTAATGAAAAACTGTTTTTT	CASTNGRPTNEKLFF